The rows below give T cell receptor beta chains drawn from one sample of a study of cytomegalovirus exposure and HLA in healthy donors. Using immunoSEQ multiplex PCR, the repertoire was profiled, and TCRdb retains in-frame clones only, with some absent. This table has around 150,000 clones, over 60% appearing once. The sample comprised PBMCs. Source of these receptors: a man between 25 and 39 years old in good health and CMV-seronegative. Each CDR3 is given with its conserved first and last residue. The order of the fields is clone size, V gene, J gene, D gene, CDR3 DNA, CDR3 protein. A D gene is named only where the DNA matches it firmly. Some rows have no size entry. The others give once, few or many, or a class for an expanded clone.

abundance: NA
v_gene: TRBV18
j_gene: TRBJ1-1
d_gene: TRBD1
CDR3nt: TGTGCCAGCTCCTTCGAAAGGGGGCGGAACACTGAAGCTTTCTTT
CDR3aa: CASSFERGRNTEAFF

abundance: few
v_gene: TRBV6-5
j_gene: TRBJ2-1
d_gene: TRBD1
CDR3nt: TGTGCCAGCAGTCTCCGGGACAGCCTCTACAATGAGCAGTTCTTC
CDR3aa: CASSLRDSLYNEQFF

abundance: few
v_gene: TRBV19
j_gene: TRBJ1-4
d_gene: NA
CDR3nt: TGTGCCAGTAGTATCGCGGCAGGGCCCCTCTTTAATGAAAAACTGTTTTTT
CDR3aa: CASSIAAGPLFNEKLFF

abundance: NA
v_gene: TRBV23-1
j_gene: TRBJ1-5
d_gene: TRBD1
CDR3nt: TGCGCCAGTGCCCTCCGGGACAGGGGAAATCAGCCCCAGCATTTT
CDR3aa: CASALRDRGNQPQHF

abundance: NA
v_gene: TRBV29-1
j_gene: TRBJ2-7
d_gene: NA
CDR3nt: TGCAGCGTTGTCGGGAGCCTCTCCTACGAGCAGTACTTC
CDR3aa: CSVVGSLSYEQYF

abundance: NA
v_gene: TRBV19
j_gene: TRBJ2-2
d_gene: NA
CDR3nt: TGTGCCACTAAGACTGGCGGGGAGCTGTTTTTT
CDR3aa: CATKTGGELFF

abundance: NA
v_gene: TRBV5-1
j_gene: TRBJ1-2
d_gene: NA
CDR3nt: TGCGCCAGCAGCCCGGGACTAAATAACTATGGCTACACCTTC
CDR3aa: CASSPGLNNYGYTF

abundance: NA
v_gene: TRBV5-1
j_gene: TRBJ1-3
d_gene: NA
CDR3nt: TGCGCCAGCTTACTAGATCCCCCTGGAAACACCATATATTTT
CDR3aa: CASLLDPPGNTIYF

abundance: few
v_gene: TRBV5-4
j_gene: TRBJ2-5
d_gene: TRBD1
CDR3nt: TGTGCCAGCAGCTTGACAGGGGGCCAAGAGACCCAGTACTTC
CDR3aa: CASSLTGGQETQYF

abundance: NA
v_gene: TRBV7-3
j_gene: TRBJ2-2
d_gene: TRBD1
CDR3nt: TGTGCCAGCAGCCGATCCCTTACGGGACAGCCCAACACCGGGGAGCTGTTTTTT
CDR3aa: CASSRSLTGQPNTGELFF

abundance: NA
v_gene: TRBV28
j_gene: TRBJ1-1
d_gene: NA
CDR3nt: TGTGCCAGCAGAAGCCAGGGATTGGACACTGAAGCTTTCTTT
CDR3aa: CASRSQGLDTEAFF

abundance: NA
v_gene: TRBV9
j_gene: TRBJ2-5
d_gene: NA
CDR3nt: TGTGCCAGCAGCGTAGGAATAGATGAGACCCAGTACTTC
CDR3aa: CASSVGIDETQYF

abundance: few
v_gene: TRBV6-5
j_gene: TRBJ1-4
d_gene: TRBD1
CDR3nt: TGTGCCAGCAGTTACTCATGGGACAGCTTAGGAAAACTGTTTTTT
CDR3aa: CASSYSWDSLGKLFF

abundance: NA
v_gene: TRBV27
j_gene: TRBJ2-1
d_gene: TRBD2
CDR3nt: TGTGCCAGCAGTTTAAGTACTAGCGGGAGATATGGTGAGCAGTTCTTC
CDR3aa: CASSLSTSGRYGEQFF

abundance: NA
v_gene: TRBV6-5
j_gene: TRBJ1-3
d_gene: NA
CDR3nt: TGTGCCAGCAGTAAAACAGGACCCTCTGGAAACACCATATATTTT
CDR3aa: CASSKTGPSGNTIYF

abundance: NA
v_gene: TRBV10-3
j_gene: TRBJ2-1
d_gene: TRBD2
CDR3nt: TGTGCCATCAGTGAGTCATGGGGAGGGCCAAGCAATGAGCAGTTCTTC
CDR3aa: CAISESWGGPSNEQFF

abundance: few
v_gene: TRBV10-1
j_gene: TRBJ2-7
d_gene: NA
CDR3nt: TGCGCCAACTTCAGGCAAGATGGGCAGCTCCCCTACGAGCAGTACTTC
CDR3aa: CANFRQDGQLPYEQYF

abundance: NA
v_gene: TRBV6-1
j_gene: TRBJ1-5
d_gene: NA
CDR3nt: TGTGCCAGCAGTGAAATTAGGGGGTTTAATCAGCCCCAGCATTTT
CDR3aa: CASSEIRGFNQPQHF

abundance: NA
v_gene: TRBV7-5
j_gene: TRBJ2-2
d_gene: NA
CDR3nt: TGTGCCAGAGTTCTAGCGGGGAGCACCGGGGAGCTGTTTTTT
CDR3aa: CARVLAGSTGELFF

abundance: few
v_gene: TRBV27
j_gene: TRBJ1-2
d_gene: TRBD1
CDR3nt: TGTGCCAGCAGTCCAACAGGGGGCCACTATGGCTACACCTTC
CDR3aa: CASSPTGGHYGYTF

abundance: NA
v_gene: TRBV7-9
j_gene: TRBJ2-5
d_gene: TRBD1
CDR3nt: TGTGCCAGCAGCCCCGGGACAGGGGGACAAGAGACCCAGTACTTC
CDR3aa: CASSPGTGGQETQYF

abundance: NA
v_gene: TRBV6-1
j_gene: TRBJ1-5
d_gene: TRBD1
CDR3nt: TGTGCCAGCAGTGGACAGGGGTTTAGCAATCAGCCCCAGCATTTT
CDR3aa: CASSGQGFSNQPQHF

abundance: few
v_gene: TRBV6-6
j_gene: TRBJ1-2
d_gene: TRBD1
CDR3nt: TGTGCCGGTTCTACAGGGGGCTCTGGCTACACCTTC
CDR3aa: CAGSTGGSGYTF

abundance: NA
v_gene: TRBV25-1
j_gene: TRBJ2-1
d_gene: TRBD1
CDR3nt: TGTGCCAGCAGTGAAGGGACAGGGGGCAAGAATGAGCAGTTCTTC
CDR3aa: CASSEGTGGKNEQFF

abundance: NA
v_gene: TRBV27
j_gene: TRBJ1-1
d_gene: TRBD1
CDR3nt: TGTGCCAGCAGGTCGACAGGGGGGGGAAACACTGAAGCTTTCTTT
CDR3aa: CASRSTGGGNTEAFF